This is a list of T cell receptor beta chains from one sample in a study of CD8 T cells in Susac syndrome. Using its own MiXCR run on the immunoSEQ multiplex PCR reads, TCRdb lists one record per CDR3 protein. The sample carries some 260,000 distinct CDR3 sequences, about 85% recorded once. Specimen: CD8+ T cells from PBMCs. These receptors came from a human donor with multiple sclerosis. CDR3s include the opening cysteine and the closing phenylalanine or tryptophan. A D gene is named only where the DNA matches it firmly. Clone size appears in some rows only: once, few, many, or a class for an expanded clone.

abundance | j_gene | v_gene | d_gene | CDR3nt | CDR3aa
- | TRBJ2-7 | TRBV2 | TRBD2 | TGTGCCAGCAGTGCGGCGGGAGGGCTCTACGAGCAGTACTTC | CASSAAGGLYEQYF
once | TRBJ2-1 | TRBV20-1 | TRBD2 | TGCAGTGCTAGAGTCGCGGGACTAGCGGGACGCAGCTCCTACAATGAGCAGTTCTTC | CSARVAGLAGRSSYNEQFF
few | TRBJ2-5 | TRBV6-1 | - | TGTGCCAGCAGCCTGGGACTCATTGAAGAGACCCAGTACTTC | CASSLGLIEETQYF
- | TRBJ1-6 | TRBV14 | - | TGTGCCAGCAGCCAAGCGGGGGGGCGGACCTATAATTCACCCCTCCACTTT | CASSQAGGRTYNSPLHF
- | TRBJ2-3 | TRBV19 | - | TGTGCCAGTAGTATAGTTCGTCGGGTTGAGGATACGCAGTATTTT | CASSIVRRVEDTQYF
- | TRBJ2-1 | TRBV6-5 | - | TGTGCCAGCAGTTACTCACAGGGCGAGGTCTACAATGAGCAGTTCTTC | CASSYSQGEVYNEQFF
- | TRBJ2-3 | TRBV12-3/TRBV12-4 | TRBD2 | TGTGCCAGCAGTCCTTTAGCTAGCGGGAATACAGATACGCAGTATTTT | CASSPLASGNTDTQYF
- | TRBJ2-7 | TRBV27 | - | TGTGCCAGCAGTTTATCATTTCTCGGCTACGAGCAGTACTTC | CASSLSFLGYEQYF
- | TRBJ2-1 | TRBV2 | - | TGTGCCAGCAGTGACCGGGGGTCAATGGCGACGCCCCACAATGAGCAGTTCTTC | CASSDRGSMATPHNEQFF
- | TRBJ1-1 | TRBV12-3/TRBV12-4 | TRBD1 | TGTGCCAGCAGTAAAGGGACAGCGAACACTGAAGCTTTCTTT | CASSKGTANTEAFF
- | TRBJ2-1 | TRBV9 | - | TGTGCCAGCAGCTTTTCCTCTCCCAGCTCCTACAATGAGCAGTTCTTC | CASSFSSPSSYNEQFF
- | TRBJ1-6 | TRBV5-1 | - | TGCGCCAGCAGCTTGGGGCAGTCAACTAATTCACCCCTCCACTTT | CASSLGQSTNSPLHF
- | TRBJ1-2 | TRBV27 | TRBD1 | TGTGCCAGCAGGGAGGGGGCGGGAGGCTACACCTTC | CASREGAGGYTF
- | TRBJ2-7 | TRBV29-1 | TRBD2 | TGCAGCGTCGAATACCAACTAGCGGGAGGGTACGAGCAGTACTTC | CSVEYQLAGGYEQYF
few | TRBJ2-7 | TRBV10-3 | TRBD1 | TGTGCCATCAGATTTGGGACAGCTAACTCCTACGAGCAGTACTTC | CAIRFGTANSYEQYF
- | TRBJ2-3 | TRBV7-8 | TRBD2 | TGTGCCAGCAGCTGGGGACTAGCGGGAGGCCCAGATACGCAGTATTTT | CASSWGLAGGPDTQYF
- | TRBJ2-7 | TRBV5-1 | TRBD2 | TGCGCCAGCAGACTCACTAGCGGGAGCTTCTACGAGCAGTACTTC | CASRLTSGSFYEQYF
- | TRBJ2-3 | TRBV27 | TRBD2 | TGTGCCAGCAGTTTTGGCGGGGGGAGCACAGATACGCAGTATTTT | CASSFGGGSTDTQYF
- | TRBJ2-1 | TRBV12-3/TRBV12-4 | - | TGTGCCGCCGGAGGGGGCGCATACAATGAGCAGTTCTTC | CAAGGGAYNEQFF